This T cell receptor (beta chain) comes out of a study of prognosis after radiotherapy for stage I lung cancer. General study findings and limits: Patients who had metastases reportedly showed TRBV and TRBJ gene usage that varied from that of patients who did not.

Using two-round multiplex PCR, the authors amplified TCR beta CDR3 from genomic DNA. The first PCR round targeted every TRBV and TRBJ gene with specific primers. TCRdb reprocessed the multiplex PCR reads with MiXCR, giving one entry per CDR3 protein. This table holds some 38,000 distinct CDR3 sequences, around 22% found once. Ten or more counts support this clonotype. What it recognizes is unknown. Germline CDR1 and CDR2: WSHSY and SAAADI. There are 17 residues in the CDR3. The V end was cut by 0 bases, the J end by 2 bases, with 16 bases between. This clonotype originated in a donor of 50 years or more with non-small cell lung cancer. Sequenced material: PBMCs, taken before or after stereotactic body radiation therapy (not recorded which). This chain uses TRBV10-2 with TRBJ1-2; maybe TRBD1 (5 bases). The CDR3 coding sequence is TGCGCCAGCAGTGAGTCGATCTGGCGGGGCATGAACTATGGCTACACCTTC. It translates to CASSESIWRGMNYGYTF.